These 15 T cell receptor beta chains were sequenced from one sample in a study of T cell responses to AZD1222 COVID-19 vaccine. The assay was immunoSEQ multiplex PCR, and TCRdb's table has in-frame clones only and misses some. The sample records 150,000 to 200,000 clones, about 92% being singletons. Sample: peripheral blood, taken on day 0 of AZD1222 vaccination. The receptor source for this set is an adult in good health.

CDR3 in amino acids: CASGERTSGEQFF. Written as DNA, the CDR3 is TGTGCCAGCGGAGAGAGGACTAGCGGTGAGCAGTTCTTC. The V call is TRBV2, the J call TRBJ2-1; TRBD2 aligns across 10 bases. Germline values: CDR1 SNHLY, CDR2 FYNNEI. The length of the CDR3 is 13 residues. V gave up 8 bases and J gave up 9 bases; unmatched junction bases: 7.

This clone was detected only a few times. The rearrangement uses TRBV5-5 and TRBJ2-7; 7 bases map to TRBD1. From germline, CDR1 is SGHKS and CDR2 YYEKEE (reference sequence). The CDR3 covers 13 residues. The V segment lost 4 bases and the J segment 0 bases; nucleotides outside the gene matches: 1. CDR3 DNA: TGTGCCAGCAGCGGACAGGCCTCCTACGAGCAGTACTTC. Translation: CASSGQASYEQYF.

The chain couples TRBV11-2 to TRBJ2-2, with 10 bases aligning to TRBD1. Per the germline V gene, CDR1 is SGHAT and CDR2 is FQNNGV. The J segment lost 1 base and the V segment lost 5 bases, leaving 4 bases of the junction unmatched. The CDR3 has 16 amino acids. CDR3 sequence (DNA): TGTGCCAGCAGCCGTCGGGACAGGGGGAACACCGGGGAGCTGTTTTTT. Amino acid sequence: CASSRRDRGNTGELFF.

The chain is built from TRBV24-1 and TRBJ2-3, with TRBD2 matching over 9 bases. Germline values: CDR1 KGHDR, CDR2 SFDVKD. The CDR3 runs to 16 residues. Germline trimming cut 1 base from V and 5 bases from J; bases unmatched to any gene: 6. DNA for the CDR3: TGTGCCACCAGTGATTTTGTCGCGGGAGGGGTAGATACGCAGTATTTT. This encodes CATSDFVAGGVDTQYF.

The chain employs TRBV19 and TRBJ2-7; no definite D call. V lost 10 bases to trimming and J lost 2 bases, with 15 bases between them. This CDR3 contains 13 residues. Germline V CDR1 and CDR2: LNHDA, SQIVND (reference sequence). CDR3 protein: CATIKNATYEQYF. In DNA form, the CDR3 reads TGTGCCACCATAAAGAACGCTACCTACGAGCAGTACTTC.

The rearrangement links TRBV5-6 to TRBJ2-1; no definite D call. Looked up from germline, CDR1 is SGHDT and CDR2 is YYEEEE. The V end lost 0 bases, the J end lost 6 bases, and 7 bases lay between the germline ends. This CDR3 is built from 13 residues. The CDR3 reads CASSLAITNEQFF. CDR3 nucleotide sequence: TGTGCCAGCAGCTTGGCCATAACCAATGAGCAGTTCTTC.

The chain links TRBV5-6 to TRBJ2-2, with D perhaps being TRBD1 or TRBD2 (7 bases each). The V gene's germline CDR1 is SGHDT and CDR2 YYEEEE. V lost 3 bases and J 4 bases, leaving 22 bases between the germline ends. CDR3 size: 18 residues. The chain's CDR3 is CASSSMGGGRGSTGELFF. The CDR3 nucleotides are TGTGCCAGCAGCTCGATGGGGGGGGGCAGGGGGTCCACCGGGGAGCTGTTTTTT.

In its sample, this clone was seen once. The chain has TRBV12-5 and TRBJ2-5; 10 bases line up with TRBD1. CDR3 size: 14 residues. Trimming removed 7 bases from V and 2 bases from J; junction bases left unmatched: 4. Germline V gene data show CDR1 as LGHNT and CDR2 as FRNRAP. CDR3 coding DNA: TGTGCTAGTGTCCCGGACAGGGGGCAAGAGACCCAGTACTTC. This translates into CASVPDRGQETQYF. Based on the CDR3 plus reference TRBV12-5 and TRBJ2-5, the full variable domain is DARVTQTPRHKVTEMGQEVTMRCQPILGHNTVFWYRQTMMQGLELLAYFRNRAPLDDSGMPKDRFSAEMPDATLATLKIQPSEPRDSAVYFCASVPDRGQETQYFGPGTRLLVL.

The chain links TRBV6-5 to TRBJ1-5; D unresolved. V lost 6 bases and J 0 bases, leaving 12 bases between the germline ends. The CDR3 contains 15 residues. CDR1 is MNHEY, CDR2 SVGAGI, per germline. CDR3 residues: CASRGRLYSNQPQHF. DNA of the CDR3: TGTGCCAGCAGGGGCCGCCTTTATAGCAATCAGCCCCAGCATTTT.

As DNA, the CDR3 is TGCGCCAGCAGTGAAGCTTACGAGCAGTACTTC. This codes for CASSEAYEQYF. This chain uses TRBV10-2 with TRBJ2-7; the D is unclear. V shed 3 bases and J shed 4 bases, with 4 bases lying between them. The length of the CDR3 is 11 residues. Germline V CDR1 and CDR2: WSHSY, SAAADI.

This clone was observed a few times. The CDR3 DNA reads TGTGCCAGCAGTTTATTAGCAAATGGGGGCAATGAGCAGTTCTTC. Translating gives CASSLLANGGNEQFF. V gene TRBV27 combines with J gene TRBJ2-1; either TRBD1 or TRBD2 may supply D (5 bases each). This CDR3 contains 15 residues. Trimming removed 1 base from V and 6 bases from J, with 13 bases in between. Germline CDR1 reads MNHEY; CDR2 reads SMNVEV (reference sequence).

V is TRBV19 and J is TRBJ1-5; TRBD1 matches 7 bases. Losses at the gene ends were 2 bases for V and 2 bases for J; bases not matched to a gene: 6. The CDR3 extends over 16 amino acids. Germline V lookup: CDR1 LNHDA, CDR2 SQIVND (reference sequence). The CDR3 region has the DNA TGTGCCAGTAGTATATCAGGGGGGGGTGGCAATCAGCCCCAGCATTTT. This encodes CASSISGGGGNQPQHF.

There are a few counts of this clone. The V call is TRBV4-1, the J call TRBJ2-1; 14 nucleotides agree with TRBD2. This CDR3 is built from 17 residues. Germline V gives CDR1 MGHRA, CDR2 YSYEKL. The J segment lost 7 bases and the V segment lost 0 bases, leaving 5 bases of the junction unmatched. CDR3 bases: TGCGCCAGCAGCCAAGAGTCGACTAGCGGGGGGGTTAATGAGCAGTTCTTC. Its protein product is CASSQESTSGGVNEQFF.

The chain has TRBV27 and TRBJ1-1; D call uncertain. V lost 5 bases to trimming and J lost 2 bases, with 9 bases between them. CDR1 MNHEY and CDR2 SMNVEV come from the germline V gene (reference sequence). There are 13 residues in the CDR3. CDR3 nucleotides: TGTGCCAGCAGTCCTAGGTCAAACACTGAAGCTTTCTTT. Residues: CASSPRSNTEAFF.

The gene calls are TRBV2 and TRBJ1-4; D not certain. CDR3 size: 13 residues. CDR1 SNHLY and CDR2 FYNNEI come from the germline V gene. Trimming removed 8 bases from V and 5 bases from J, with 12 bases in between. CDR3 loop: CASVPRRNEKLFF. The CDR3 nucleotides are TGTGCCAGCGTACCTAGGAGGAATGAAAAACTGTTTTTT.